A selection of T cell receptor beta chains follows, all from one sample in a study of vaccination and CD4 T cells after COVID-19. TCRdb ran MiXCR on the PCR reads and lists one entry per CDR3 protein. The table includes roughly 14,000 distinct CDR3 sequences, roughly 71% detected once. The sequencing here drew on CD4+ T cells from blood, taken after SARS-CoV-2 vaccination. These receptor sequences come from a human donor who had recovered from COVID-19. Both conserved end residues are part of each CDR3.

V	J	CDR3
TRBV12-3/TRBV12-4	TRBJ1-5	CASSDGQNQPQHF
TRBV12-3/TRBV12-4	TRBJ2-7	CASSGDSPGIYEQYF
TRBV20-1	TRBJ1-1	CSADTTGTGRTEAFF
TRBV24-1	TRBJ2-1	CATSDPPGYEQFF
TRBV7-9	TRBJ2-4	CASSPTGGSKNIQYF
TRBV20-1	TRBJ2-7	CSAKNSGLAGGRSYEQYF
TRBV19	TRBJ2-5	CASWGGRYGETQYF
TRBV6-1	TRBJ2-7	CASSRGQGTFEYF
TRBV19	TRBJ2-1	CASKEAGSRYNEQFF
TRBV5-1	TRBJ2-5	CASSLVVNQETQYF
TRBV20-1	TRBJ2-1	CSAIRTVVTYNEQFF
TRBV6-5	TRBJ2-3	CASSFDRVGDTQYF
TRBV6-1	TRBJ1-6	CASSESVGVSPLHF